A single sample gave rise to the 23 T cell receptor beta chains below, sequenced in a study of blood T cell repertoires in COVID-19. Here immunoSEQ multiplex PCR was the method, and the copy in TCRdb shows in-frame clones only, minus some. The table records 140,000 to 150,000 clones, roughly 85% of them present only once. Source material: peripheral blood. These receptors were collected from a woman aged 55-69 years with COVID-19, enrolled during active disease.

The CDR3 DNA reads TGCGCCAGCCGTAAGTATTCCGAGACAGGTCAGCCCCAGCATTTT. Translating it yields CASRKYSETGQPQHF. V gene TRBV10-1 combines with J gene TRBJ1-5; TRBD1 is a possible D gene (6 bases). V gave up 8 bases and J gave up 6 bases, with 20 bases separating them. Germline lookup yields CDR1 WNHNN and CDR2 SYGVQD (reference sequence). This CDR3 is built from 15 residues.

V usage is TRBV6-5 and J usage is TRBJ1-1, with 7 positions matching TRBD1. The germline V gene has CDR1 MNHEY and CDR2 SVGAGI. The CDR3 extends over 14 amino acids. The trim removed 6 bases at V and 2 bases at J, leaving 6 bases unmatched. CDR3 nucleotide sequence: TGTGCCAGCAGCCACAGGGGCAGAAACACTGAAGCTTTCTTT. Translating gives CASSHRGRNTEAFF.

The chain links TRBV19 to TRBJ2-3; D ambiguous. The germline V gene encodes CDR1 LNHDA and CDR2 SQIVND (reference sequence). CDR3 length: 14 amino acids. The germline V and J ends were trimmed by 4 bases and 6 bases, with 14 bases remaining between them. The CDR3 DNA sequence: TGTGCCAGTAGTAAGGCGCAGGATGTGGATACGCAGTATTTT. Its protein product is CASSKAQDVDTQYF.

This chain links TRBV4-2 with TRBJ1-2, with D maybe TRBD1 (5 bases). Trimming stripped 2 bases from V and 6 bases from J, with 13 bases between. The germline CDR1 and CDR2 sequences are LGHNA and YNFKEQ. The CDR3 runs 14 residues. In DNA, the CDR3 is TGTGCCAGCAGCCAAAGGAGGGAGGGGAATGGCTACACCTTC. Translated: CASSQRREGNGYTF.

This chain uses TRBV11-3 with TRBJ2-3, with a possible D match to TRBD2 (5 bases). The CDR3 spans 15 residues. V shed 5 bases and J shed 6 bases, with 18 bases lying between them. Germline loops: CDR1 SGHNT, CDR2 YENEEA. DNA for the CDR3: TGTGCCAGCAGCCCTGGGAGTCGGGCGTTGGATACGCAGTATTTT. Its protein is CASSPGSRALDTQYF.

The chain links TRBV28 to TRBJ2-3, with 8 nucleotides matching TRBD1. In germline, CDR1 is MDHEN, CDR2 SYDVKM. The length of the CDR3 is 14 residues. Trimming took 2 bases from V and 6 from J; bases not matched to a gene: 4. CDR3 DNA: TGTGCCAGCAGTTTACCGACAGGGGTGGATACGCAGTATTTT. This gives the protein CASSLPTGVDTQYF.

The V and J genes are TRBV7-6 and TRBJ2-7; possibly TRBD1 for D (6 bases). Germline V gene sequence: CDR1 SGHVS, CDR2 FNYEAQ. This CDR3 has 15 residues. Trimming took 1 base from V and 0 from J, leaving 10 bases between them. The CDR3 DNA sequence: TGTGCCAGCAGCTTAGGCCCAGGGGACTCCTACGAGCAGTACTTC. Residues: CASSLGPGDSYEQYF.

The chain couples TRBV10-3 to TRBJ2-6, with 8 bases lining up with TRBD1. CDR1 and CDR2 from the germline V gene are ENHRY and SYGVKD. The junction had 16 bases not matched to a gene; V was cut back by 3 bases and J by 0 bases. This CDR3 is built from 21 residues. The CDR3 DNA is TGTGCCATCAGTGAAGTAGCGGACAGGGTTCCGGGTTTCTCTGGGGCCAACGTCCTGACTTTC. Amino acids: CAISEVADRVPGFSGANVLTF.

J is TRBJ2-7 and V is TRBV7-2; the match to TRBD1 covers 8 bases. Trimming at V came to 3 bases and at J to 5 bases, leaving 6 bases not matched to a gene. The CDR3 runs 14 residues. Germline CDR1 and CDR2: SGHTA and FQGNSA. The CDR3 region is CASSLARGRDEQYF. As DNA, the CDR3 is TGTGCCAGCAGCTTGGCCAGGGGGCGCGACGAGCAGTACTTC.

The chain carries TRBV5-4 and TRBJ2-7; D is possibly TRBD1 (5 bases). V was pared by 0 bases and J by 0 bases, with 10 bases between. The CDR3 has 15 residues. Germline lookup yields CDR1 SGHNT and CDR2 YYREEE (reference sequence). As DNA, the CDR3 is TGTGCCAGCAGCTTGGACAGGAAGAACTCCTACGAGCAGTACTTC. Translated: CASSLDRKNSYEQYF.

The V call is TRBV19, the J call TRBJ1-4; no clear D. The CDR3 runs to 11 residues. V shed 9 bases and J shed 8 bases, with 10 bases lying between them. Germline V gives CDR1 LNHDA, CDR2 SQIVND (reference sequence). The CDR3 sequence: CASQAEEKLFF. In DNA, the CDR3 is TGTGCCAGCCAAGCGGAGGAAAAACTGTTTTTT.

This rearrangement joins TRBV2 to TRBJ2-5; 8 positions agree with TRBD2. The V and J ends lost 7 bases and 5 bases, in that order; junction bases with no gene match: 12. Germline V gives CDR1 SNHLY, CDR2 FYNNEI. The CDR3 sequence is 15 residues long. DNA of the CDR3: TGTGCCAGCACCAAACTACGCGGGGGGACGGAGACCCAGTACTTC. As protein: CASTKLRGGTETQYF.

The chain links TRBV3-1 (or the pseudogene TRBV3-2) to TRBJ1-5; D might be TRBD1 (5 bases). There are 14 residues in the CDR3. Germline V gives CDR1 LGHDT, CDR2 YNNKEL (reference sequence). V gave up 5 bases and J gave up 3 bases, with 11 bases separating them. CDR3 DNA sequence: TGTGCCAGCAGCTTCCCGGGGGACAATCAGCCCCAGCATTTT. This encodes CASSFPGDNQPQHF.

The CDR3 is CASSQPDRGGHYGYTF. The CDR3 DNA reads TGTGCCAGCAGCCAACCCGACAGGGGTGGGCACTATGGCTACACCTTC. The chain has TRBV14 and TRBJ1-2, with 8 bases lining up with TRBD1. Trimming cost V 2 bases and J 3 bases; bases outside gene matches: 8. Looked up from germline, CDR1 is SGHDN and CDR2 is FVKESK. The CDR3 contains 16 residues.

The chain combines TRBV4-1 with TRBJ1-1; possible D gene TRBD1, 5 bases. This CDR3 is 13 amino acids long. The V gene's germline CDR1 is MGHRA and CDR2 YSYEKL. V was pared by 1 base and J by 5 bases, with 8 bases between. CDR3 loop: CASSQAGRTEAFF. The CDR3 DNA follows: TGCGCCAGCAGCCAAGCAGGGAGGACTGAAGCTTTCTTT.

This chain's CDR3 is CASSSGGWTADQPQHF. As DNA, the CDR3 is TGTGCCAGCTCAAGTGGGGGATGGACAGCCGATCAGCCCCAGCATTTT. The V gene is TRBV9, the J gene TRBJ1-5; D may be TRBD1 (6 bases). The CDR3 loop spans 16 amino acids. The germline gives CDR1 SGDLS, CDR2 YYNGEE. Trimming took off 7 bases at V and 5 bases at J, with 22 bases between the two ends.

The V gene is TRBV5-5, the J gene TRBJ2-7; D uncertain. V was shortened by 7 bases and J by 3 bases, with 23 bases between the two germline ends. The CDR3 is made up of 16 amino acids. Germline CDR1 is SGHKS and CDR2 is YYEKEE (reference sequence). The CDR3 DNA is TGTGCCAGCGAGGCAAAATGGTTGAGCCATGGCTACGAGCAGTACTTC. Translating it yields CASEAKWLSHGYEQYF.

The gene calls are TRBV4-1 and TRBJ2-1; 12 bases agree with TRBD2. Per germline, CDR1 MGHRA and CDR2 YSYEKL. The CDR3 contains 16 residues. Trimming took 4 bases from V and 5 from J; bases not matched to a gene: 6. The CDR3 loop reads CASSLILAGGDNEQFF. The DNA of the CDR3 is TGCGCCAGCAGCCTCATACTAGCGGGGGGTGACAATGAGCAGTTCTTC.

Only one count was recorded for this clone. The chain couples TRBV9 to TRBJ1-1, with TRBD1 matching 7 bases. Germline V CDR1 and CDR2: SGDLS, YYNGEE. The CDR3 covers 15 residues. J was trimmed by 1 base and V by 4 bases; bases with no gene match: 7. CDR3 bases: TGTGCCAGCAGCCCCCGGGACAGTGCGAACACTGAAGCTTTCTTT. Amino acids: CASSPRDSANTEAFF.

The chain is built from TRBV6-5 and TRBJ2-3, with D tentatively TRBD2 (5 bases). The CDR3 has 15 amino acids. Trimming removed 7 bases at V and 3 bases at J, with 17 bases between. CDR1 is MNHEY and CDR2 is SVGAGI in the germline V gene. CDR3 nucleotide sequence: TGTGCCAGCACTCCTCGGGCGGGCAGGACAGATACGCAGTATTTT. Protein product: CASTPRAGRTDTQYF.

This clone was seen a few times. V gene TRBV5-5 combines with J gene TRBJ1-1, with D tentatively TRBD1 (5 bases). The CDR3 spans 15 residues. Germline CDR1 and CDR2: SGHKS and YYEKEE (reference sequence). Trimming removed 4 bases from V and 0 bases from J, with 13 bases in between. As DNA, the CDR3 is TGTGCCAGCAGCGGGGCCAGGACCGTGAACACTGAAGCTTTCTTT. It specifies CASSGARTVNTEAFF. The full variable domain, rest sourced from reference TRBV5-5 and TRBJ1-1, is DAGVTQSPTHLIKTRGQQVTLRCSPISGHKSVSWYQQVLGQGPQFIFQYYEKEERGRGNFPDRFSARQFPNYSSELNVNALLLGDSALYLCASSGARTVNTEAFFGQGTRLTVV.

The table lists this clone with a few counts. The rearrangement links TRBV15 to TRBJ1-1; D is undetermined. Trimming pared 3 bases from V and 4 bases from J, leaving 9 bases between. The V gene's germline CDR1 is LNHNV and CDR2 YYDKDF (reference sequence). The CDR3 consists of 13 residues. CDR3 residues: CATSSSRGTEAFF. Written as DNA, the CDR3 is TGTGCCACCAGCAGTTCCCGGGGCACTGAAGCTTTCTTT.

This sequence joins TRBV25-1 and TRBJ2-5; 7 bases align to TRBD2. The germline V gene encodes CDR1 MGHDK and CDR2 SYGVNS. The CDR3 covers 15 residues. V trimming: 1 base; J trimming: 0 bases; junction bases outside the gene matches: 2. CDR3 sequence reads: CASSESRGDQETQYF. The DNA of the CDR3 is TGTGCCAGCAGTGAATCTCGGGGGGACCAAGAGACCCAGTACTTC.